This T cell receptor (beta chain) was sequenced for a study of blood T cell repertoires in COVID-19. Germline CDR1 reads GTSNPN; CDR2 reads SVGIG (reference sequence). The CDR3 consists of 13 residues. V was shortened by 5 bases and J by 4 bases, with 14 bases between the two germline ends. Sequencing was performed with immunoSEQ multiplex PCR; in TCRdb, only in-frame clones are kept and a portion is missing. The sample has about 190,000 clones, around 84% seen once. Sequenced sample: peripheral blood. The clonotype originates from a man aged 25 to 40 with active or convalescent COVID-19. The chain couples TRBV30 to TRBJ1-2; D call uncertain. The CDR3: CAWSRGAAYGYTF. CDR3 sequence (DNA): TGTGCCTGGTCGCGGGGAGCGGCCTATGGCTACACCTTC.